This paragraph reports one TCR beta chain. This entry comes from a study of OX40 agonist ivuxolimab in advanced cancers. Whole-study context: Dose-escalation patients were diagnosed with hepatocellular carcinoma, melanoma, renal cell cancer or head and neck cancer.

TCRdb keeps only in-frame clones here, not all; method: immunoSEQ multiplex PCR. The sample lists 60,000 to 80,000 clones; approximately 82% were seen once. The length of the CDR3 is 13 residues. Germline V gene sequence: CDR1 LNHDA, CDR2 SQIVND (reference sequence). V was shortened by 3 bases and J by 5 bases, with 10 bases between the two germline ends. Researchers took blood at baseline, on cycle 4 day 1, and on cycle 7 day 1. The TCR comes from an adult with an advanced solid tumor such as melanoma, head and neck, liver or kidney cancer. The sample in question was CD4+ or CD8+ T cells sorted from blood, obtained in a trial of the OX40 agonist ivuxolimab. The rearrangement joins TRBV19 to TRBJ1-1; no definite D call. The CDR3 region is CASSIYVGTEAFF. The CDR3 DNA is TGTGCCAGTAGTATTTACGTGGGGACTGAAGCTTTCTTT.